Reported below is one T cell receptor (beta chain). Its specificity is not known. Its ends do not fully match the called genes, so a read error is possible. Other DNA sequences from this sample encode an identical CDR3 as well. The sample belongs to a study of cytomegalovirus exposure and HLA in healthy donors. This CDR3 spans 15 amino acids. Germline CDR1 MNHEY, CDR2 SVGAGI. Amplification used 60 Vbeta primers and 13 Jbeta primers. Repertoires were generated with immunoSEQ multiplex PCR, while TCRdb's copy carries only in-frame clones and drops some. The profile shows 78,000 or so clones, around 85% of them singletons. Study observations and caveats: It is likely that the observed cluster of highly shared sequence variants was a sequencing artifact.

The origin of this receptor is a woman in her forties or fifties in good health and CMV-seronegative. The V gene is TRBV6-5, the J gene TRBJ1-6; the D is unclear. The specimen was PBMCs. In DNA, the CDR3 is TGTGCCAGCAGTTACTCCGGCGGTCCTAATTCCCCCCTCCACTTT. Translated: CASSYSGGPNSPLHF.